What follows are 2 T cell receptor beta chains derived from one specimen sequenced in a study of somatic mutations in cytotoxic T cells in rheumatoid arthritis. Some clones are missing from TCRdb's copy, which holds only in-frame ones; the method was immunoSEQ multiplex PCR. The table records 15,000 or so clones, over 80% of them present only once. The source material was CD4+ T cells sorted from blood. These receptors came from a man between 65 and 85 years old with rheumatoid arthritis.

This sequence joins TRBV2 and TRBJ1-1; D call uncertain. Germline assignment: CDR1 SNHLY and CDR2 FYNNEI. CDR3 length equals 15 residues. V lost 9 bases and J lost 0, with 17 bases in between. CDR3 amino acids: CASGEGGPMNTEAFF. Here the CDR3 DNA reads TGTGCCAGTGGGGAGGGTGGGCCTATGAACACTGAAGCTTTCTTT. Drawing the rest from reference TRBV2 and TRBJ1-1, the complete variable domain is EPEVTQTPSHQVTQMGQEVILRCVPISNHLYFYWYRQILGQKVEFLVSFYNNEISEKSEIFDDQFSVERPDGSNFTLKIRSTKLEDSAMYFCASGEGGPMNTEAFFGQGTRLTVV.

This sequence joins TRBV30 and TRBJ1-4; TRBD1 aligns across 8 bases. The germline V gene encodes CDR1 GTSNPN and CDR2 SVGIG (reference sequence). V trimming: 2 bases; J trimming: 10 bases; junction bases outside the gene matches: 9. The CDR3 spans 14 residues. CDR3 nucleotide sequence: TGTGCCTGGAGTAGGGGACAGGATAAAAGAAAACTGTTTTTT. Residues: CAWSRGQDKRKLFF.